This is a list of T cell receptor beta chains from one sample in a study of PD-L1 blockade in urothelial cancer. Generated by immunoSEQ multiplex PCR, the TCRdb table keeps only in-frame clones and is missing some. The sample includes tens of thousands of clones, 82% of them seen just once. Specimen: PBMCs, collected around atezolizumab (anti-PD-L1) treatment. The source is a man aged 45-65 years with urothelial cancer. The CDR3 runs from the conserved cysteine through the conserved F or W. Each record gives: J gene, D gene, V gene, clone size, CDR3 DNA, CDR3 protein. D genes are given only for firm matches. Part of the rows lack a size; the others show once, few, many or a class for expanded clones.

>TRBJ1-2|-|TRBV6-4|-
TGTGCCAGCAGTGACAGGGGGGGCTATGGCTACACCTTC
CASSDRGGYGYTF
>TRBJ1-3|TRBD1|TRBV5-1|-
TGCGCCAGCAGCTTGGAGGGACAGGGTACAAACACCATATATTTT
CASSLEGQGTNTIYF
>TRBJ1-1|-|TRBV6-5|few
TGTGCCAGCAGTCGGCTAAGTGACAGGCCTGAAGCTTTCTTT
CASSRLSDRPEAFF
>TRBJ2-3|TRBD2|TRBV7-9|-
TGTGCCAGCAGCTTGGCTAGCGGGAACACAGATACGCAGTATTTT
CASSLASGNTDTQYF
>TRBJ1-2|TRBD1|TRBV29-1|few
TGCAGCGTTTCCGGGACAGGGGAGAGCTACACCTTC
CSVSGTGESYTF
>TRBJ2-5|TRBD1|TRBV2|once
TGTGCCAGCAGTTTACGGACAGGGGGGGGAGAGACCCAGTACTTC
CASSLRTGGGETQYF
>TRBJ2-7|-|TRBV18|-
TGTGCCAGCTCACCACCCGGTAGCCGATCCTACGAGCAGTACTTC
CASSPPGSRSYEQYF
>TRBJ2-6|-|TRBV11-2|-
TGTGCCACCCCCGTGAGGGGGGGCCGTTCTGGGGCCAACGTCCTGACTTTC
CATPVRGGRSGANVLTF
>TRBJ1-5|-|TRBV2|-
TGTGCCAGCAGTGAAGGGGGCCTGGGAGGAAGGCAGCCCCAGCATTTT
CASSEGGLGGRQPQHF
>TRBJ2-5|-|TRBV18|-
TGTGCCAGCTCACCACGACTGCAGGAGACCCAGTACTTC
CASSPRLQETQYF
>TRBJ2-3|TRBD1|TRBV2|-
TGTGCCAGCAGCCGGGACAGGCGAACAGATACGCAGTATTTT
CASSRDRRTDTQYF
>TRBJ2-5|-|TRBV27|few
TGTGCCAGCAGTTTATCTCGGGGTTCGGGGGAGACCCAGTACTTC
CASSLSRGSGETQYF
>TRBJ2-2|-|TRBV6-4|-
TGTGCCAGCAGGGACACCCCGGAGGGGACCGGGGAGCTGTTTTTT
CASRDTPEGTGELFF
>TRBJ2-7|-|TRBV9|-
TGTGCCAGCAGCCCCGGGGAGCTACTTAGAGGCGAGCAGTACTTC
CASSPGELLRGEQYF
>TRBJ1-5|-|TRBV18|-
TGTGCCAGCTCTTCGACGGGGACAAATCAGCCCCAGCATTTT
CASSSTGTNQPQHF
>TRBJ2-1|TRBD2|TRBV4-1|-
TGCGCCAGCAGCCAAGACGAGCGGGGGATCTACAATGAGCAGTTCTTC
CASSQDERGIYNEQFF
>TRBJ1-2|-|TRBV18|-
TGTGCCAGCTCACCACTCGAAGGAGCCCGTTTTGGCTACACCTTC
CASSPLEGARFGYTF
>TRBJ2-7|-|TRBV18|-
TGTGCCAGCCTCAAAGGGGCAGCCTACGAGCAGTACTTC
CASLKGAAYEQYF
>TRBJ1-1|TRBD1|TRBV10-3|-
TGTGCCATCAGTGAACCGGGACAGGGGGGCACTGAAGCTTTCTTT
CAISEPGQGGTEAFF
>TRBJ2-2|-|TRBV7-6|-
TGTGCCAGCAGCACTCGGACAGGGAGGGACACCGGGGAGCTGTTTTTT
CASSTRTGRDTGELFF
>TRBJ2-3|TRBD2|TRBV9|-
TGTGCCAGCAGCGTACTTGCGGGGGATAGCACAGATACGCAGTATTTT
CASSVLAGDSTDTQYF
>TRBJ2-3|-|TRBV18|-
TGTGCCAGCTCACCAAGCCTAGCGAATACAGATACGCAGTATTTT
CASSPSLANTDTQYF
>TRBJ2-3|-|TRBV2|-
TGTGCCAGCAGTTCACAGGGGGGGAGCACAGATACGCAGTATTTT
CASSSQGGSTDTQYF
>TRBJ2-3|TRBD2|TRBV11-1|few
TGTGCCAGCAGCTTGGTAGCGGGGGGTTCCACAGATACGCAGTATTTT
CASSLVAGGSTDTQYF
>TRBJ1-2|-|TRBV5-1|-
TGCGCCAGCAGCTTGTCGCAGGGTGGGTATGGCTACACCTTC
CASSLSQGGYGYTF
>TRBJ2-1|TRBD2|TRBV7-9|few
TGTGCCAGCAGTCCTACCCCGGGGGGGCTAGATGAGCAGTTCTTC
CASSPTPGGLDEQFF
>TRBJ1-1|TRBD1|TRBV6-1|once
TGTGCCAGCAGTGGACAGGGGAACACTGAAGCTTTCTTT
CASSGQGNTEAFF
>TRBJ2-1|TRBD2|TRBV7-8|-
TGTGCCAGCAGCTTTGTACTAGCGGGAGTGCAGGAGCAGTTCTTC
CASSFVLAGVQEQFF
>TRBJ1-2|TRBD1|TRBV7-2|medium-sized
TGTGCCAGCAGCTTAGAGGGACAGGGAAGTTATGGCTACACCTTC
CASSLEGQGSYGYTF
>TRBJ1-4|TRBD1|TRBV19|once
TGTGCCAGTAGCCCCCGGACAGGCCTTAATGAAAAACTGTTTTTT
CASSPRTGLNEKLFF
>TRBJ2-1|TRBD2|TRBV12-5|-
TGTGCTAGTGGTTTGTCGACTAGCGGGAGAGTTAACAATGAGCAGTTCTTC
CASGLSTSGRVNNEQFF
>TRBJ2-2|TRBD2|TRBV18|-
TGTGCCAGCTCACCATCGAGCGGCGGGGGGACCGGGGAGCTGTTTTTT
CASSPSSGGGTGELFF
>TRBJ2-7|-|TRBV27|-
TGTGCCAGCAGTTCTCCCGGCAGGGTCGGATTCGAGCAGTACTTC
CASSSPGRVGFEQYF
>TRBJ2-7|TRBD1|TRBV9|once
TGTGCCAGCAGCCCCCGGTCAGGGGGCCTTTCCGAGCAGTACTTC
CASSPRSGGLSEQYF
>TRBJ2-1|TRBD1|TRBV7-6|-
TGTGCCAGCAGCTTACAGGGACAGGGGGCGAATGAGCAGTTCTTC
CASSLQGQGANEQFF
>TRBJ1-1|-|TRBV15|-
TGTGCCACCAGCAGACCAGGGCTGCGGACTGAAGCTTTCTTT
CATSRPGLRTEAFF
>TRBJ1-1|TRBD1|TRBV5-1|few
TGCGCCAGCAGCTTGGCAACAGGGGGGGCTGAAGCTTTCTTT
CASSLATGGAEAFF
>TRBJ2-5|-|TRBV4-1|-
TGCGCCAGCAGCCAAGATCCCCTACAGGGCCAAGAGACCCAGTACTTC
CASSQDPLQGQETQYF
>TRBJ2-3|-|TRBV15|-
TGTGCCACCAGCAGAGGGAGGACTGACCCTAGCACAGATACGCAGTATTTT
CATSRGRTDPSTDTQYF
>TRBJ1-2|TRBD1|TRBV19|-
TGTGCCAGTAGTTCAGGACAGGGGGCGCCGTATGGCTACACCTTC
CASSSGQGAPYGYTF
>TRBJ2-3|-|TRBV30|-
TGTGCCTGGAGTGGGTCAGCGCGTACGCAGTATTTT
CAWSGSARTQYF
>TRBJ2-2|TRBD1|TRBV7-8|-
TGTGCCAGCAAAACTCGGGACAGTGTTAACACCGGGGAGCTGTTTTTT
CASKTRDSVNTGELFF
>TRBJ2-7|TRBD2|TRBV6-5|-
TGTGCCAGCAGTTACGATCTGGGCGGGAGGGCTGGGGAGCAGTACTTC
CASSYDLGGRAGEQYF
>TRBJ2-3|-|TRBV7-9|-
TGTGCCAGCAGCTTCAGTGGGGGGACAGATACGCAGTATTTT
CASSFSGGTDTQYF
>TRBJ2-7|-|TRBV19|-
TGTGCCAGTAGTTGGTCTTCAAGGCAGGACGAGCAGTACTTC
CASSWSSRQDEQYF
>TRBJ1-4|-|TRBV6-1|-
TGTGCCAGCAGTGGGACAGCGAATGAAAAACTGTTTTTT
CASSGTANEKLFF
>TRBJ2-3|TRBD2|TRBV27|-
TGTGCCAGCAGGGAGGGGCTAGCGGGGGTCCGAACAGATACGCAGTATTTT
CASREGLAGVRTDTQYF
>TRBJ1-3|TRBD1|TRBV27|-
TGTGCCAGCAGTGCAGGGGGCGCGGTAAACACCATATATTTT
CASSAGGAVNTIYF
>TRBJ2-7|TRBD1|TRBV2|few
TGTGCCAGCAGGACAGGGAGTGCCTACGAGCAGTACTTC
CASRTGSAYEQYF
>TRBJ1-4|TRBD1|TRBV5-1|-
TGCGCCAGCAGCTTGGGTCGGACCCGGGACAGACCTAATGAAAAACTGTTTTTT
CASSLGRTRDRPNEKLFF
>TRBJ2-7|TRBD2|TRBV7-6|-
TGTGCCAGCAGCTCGAATAGCGGGAGTATCTACGAGCAGTACTTC
CASSSNSGSIYEQYF
>TRBJ2-2|TRBD2|TRBV6-1|-
TGTGCCAGCAGTGAAATGGCGGGACTAGCGGGGGAGAACACCGGGGAGCTGTTTTTT
CASSEMAGLAGENTGELFF
>TRBJ1-4|TRBD1|TRBV6-4|-
TGTGCCAGCAGTCCAGGGGGGCGAAATGAAAAACTGTTTTTT
CASSPGGRNEKLFF
>TRBJ2-5|-|TRBV5-1|once
TGCGCCAGCAGCTTGAGGGGGGACAGTGGGGAGACCCAGTACTTC
CASSLRGDSGETQYF
>TRBJ2-3|-|TRBV29-1|-
TGCAGCGTTGAAGGGTTAGGGGGAGGCACAGATACGCAGTATTTT
CSVEGLGGGTDTQYF
>TRBJ1-2|-|TRBV5-1|-
TGCGCCAGCAGCTTGGCGGACAGTAACTATGGCTACACCTTC
CASSLADSNYGYTF
>TRBJ2-7|TRBD2|TRBV9|-
TGTGCCAGCAGCGCCAGCGGGGGGACTGGGGTGGGTTACGAGCAGTACTTC
CASSASGGTGVGYEQYF
>TRBJ2-7|-|TRBV11-2|-
TGTGCCAGCAGTCGGACAGTCAGCTCCTACGAGCAGTACTTC
CASSRTVSSYEQYF
>TRBJ2-3|TRBD2|TRBV10-2|-
TGCGCCAGCAGTGTGGGGAGGGACGGGACGCAGTATTTT
CASSVGRDGTQYF
>TRBJ2-3|TRBD2|TRBV7-9|-
TGTGCCGGGGGGACTAGCAGGGGTCCAGATACGCAGTATTTT
CAGGTSRGPDTQYF